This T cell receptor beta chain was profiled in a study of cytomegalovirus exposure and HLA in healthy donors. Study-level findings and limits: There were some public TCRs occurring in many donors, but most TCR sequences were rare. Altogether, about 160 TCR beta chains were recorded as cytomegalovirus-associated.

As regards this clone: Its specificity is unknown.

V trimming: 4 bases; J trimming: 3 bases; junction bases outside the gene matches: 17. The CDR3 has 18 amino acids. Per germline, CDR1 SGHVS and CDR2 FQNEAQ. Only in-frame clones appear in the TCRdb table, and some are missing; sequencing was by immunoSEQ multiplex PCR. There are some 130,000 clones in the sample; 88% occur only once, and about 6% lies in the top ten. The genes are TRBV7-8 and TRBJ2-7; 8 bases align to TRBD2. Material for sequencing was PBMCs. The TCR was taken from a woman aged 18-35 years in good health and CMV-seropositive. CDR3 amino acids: CASSYWKLSSGNHYEQYF. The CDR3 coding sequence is TGTGCCAGCAGCTATTGGAAGCTTAGTAGCGGGAACCACTACGAGCAGTACTTC.